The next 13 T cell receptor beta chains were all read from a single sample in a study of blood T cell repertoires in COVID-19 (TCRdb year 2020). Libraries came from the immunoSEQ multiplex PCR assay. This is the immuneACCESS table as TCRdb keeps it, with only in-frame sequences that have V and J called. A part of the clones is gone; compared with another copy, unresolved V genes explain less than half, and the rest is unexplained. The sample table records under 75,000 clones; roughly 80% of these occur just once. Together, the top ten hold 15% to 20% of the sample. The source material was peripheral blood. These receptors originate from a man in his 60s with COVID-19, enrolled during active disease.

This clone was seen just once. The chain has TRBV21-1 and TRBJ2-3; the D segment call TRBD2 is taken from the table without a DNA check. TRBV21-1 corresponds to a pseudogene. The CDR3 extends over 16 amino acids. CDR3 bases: TGTGCCAGCAGCAAGACTACTAATTCTAGCACAGATACGCAGTATTTT. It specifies CASSKTTNSSTDTQYF.

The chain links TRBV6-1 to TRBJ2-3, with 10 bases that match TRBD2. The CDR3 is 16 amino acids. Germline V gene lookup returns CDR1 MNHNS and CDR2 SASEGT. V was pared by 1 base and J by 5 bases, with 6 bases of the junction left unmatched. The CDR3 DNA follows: TGTGCCAGCAGTGAAGTTTTAGCGGGGGGCGGAGATACGCAGTATTTT. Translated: CASSEVLAGGGDTQYF.

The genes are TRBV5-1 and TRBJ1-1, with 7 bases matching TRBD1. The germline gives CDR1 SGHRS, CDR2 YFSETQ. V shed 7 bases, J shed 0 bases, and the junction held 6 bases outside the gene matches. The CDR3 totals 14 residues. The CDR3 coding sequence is TGCGCCAGCGTGGAGGGGGCCATGAACACTGAAGCTTTCTTT. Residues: CASVEGAMNTEAFF.

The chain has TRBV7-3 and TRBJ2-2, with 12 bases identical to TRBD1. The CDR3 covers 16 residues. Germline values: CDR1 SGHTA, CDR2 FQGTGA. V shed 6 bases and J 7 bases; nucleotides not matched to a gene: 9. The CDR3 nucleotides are TGTGCCAGCAGAACCCGAGGGACAGGGGGCCACGGGGAGCTGTTTTTT. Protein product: CASRTRGTGGHGELFF.

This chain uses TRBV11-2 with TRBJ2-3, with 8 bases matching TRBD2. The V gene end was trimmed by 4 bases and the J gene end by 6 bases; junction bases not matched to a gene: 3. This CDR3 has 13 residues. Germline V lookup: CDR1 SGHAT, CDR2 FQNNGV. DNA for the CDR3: TGTGCCAGCAGCTCCCAGCGGGGGGATACGCAGTATTTT. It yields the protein CASSSQRGDTQYF.

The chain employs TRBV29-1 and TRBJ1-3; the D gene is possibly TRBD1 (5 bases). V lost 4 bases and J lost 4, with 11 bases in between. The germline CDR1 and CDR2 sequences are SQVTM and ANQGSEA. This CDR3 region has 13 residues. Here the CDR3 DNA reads TGCAGCGTTGCAACAGGCGTAGGAAACACCATATATTTT. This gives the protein CSVATGVGNTIYF. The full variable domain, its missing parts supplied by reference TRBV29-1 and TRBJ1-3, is SAVISQKPSRDICQRGTSLTIQCQVDSQVTMMFWYRQQPGQSLTLIATANQGSEATYESGFVIDKFPISRPNLTFSTLTVSNMSPEDSSIYLCSVATGVGNTIYFGEGSWLTVV.

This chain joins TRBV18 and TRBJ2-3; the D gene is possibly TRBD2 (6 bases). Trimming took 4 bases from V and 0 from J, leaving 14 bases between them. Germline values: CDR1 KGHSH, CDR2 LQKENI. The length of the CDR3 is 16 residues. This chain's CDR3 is CASSLGTPPSTDTQYF. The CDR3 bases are TGTGCCAGCTCACTCGGGACTCCCCCTAGCACAGATACGCAGTATTTT.

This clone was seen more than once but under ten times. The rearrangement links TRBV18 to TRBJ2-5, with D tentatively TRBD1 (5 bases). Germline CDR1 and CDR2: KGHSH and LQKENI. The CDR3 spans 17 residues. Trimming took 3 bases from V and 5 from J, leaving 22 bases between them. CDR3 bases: TGTGCCAGCTCACCTCTAAGTGACAGCTCACCTCGGGAGACCCAGTACTTC. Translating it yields CASSPLSDSSPRETQYF.

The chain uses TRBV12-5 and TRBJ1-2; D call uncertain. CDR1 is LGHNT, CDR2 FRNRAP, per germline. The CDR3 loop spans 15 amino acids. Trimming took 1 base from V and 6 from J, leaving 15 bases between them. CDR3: CASGLATVGENGYTF. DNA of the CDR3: TGTGCTAGTGGTTTGGCCACGGTAGGAGAGAATGGCTACACCTTC.

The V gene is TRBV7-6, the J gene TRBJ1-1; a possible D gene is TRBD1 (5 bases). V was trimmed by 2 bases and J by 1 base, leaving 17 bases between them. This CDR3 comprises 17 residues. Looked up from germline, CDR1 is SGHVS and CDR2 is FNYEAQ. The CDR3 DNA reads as TGTGCCAGCAGCTTATCGTCCCACGCCAGGGAGAACACTGAAGCTTTCTTT. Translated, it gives CASSLSSHARENTEAFF.

The CDR3: CASSPGRADVDIQYF. The CDR3 DNA follows: TGTGCCAGCAGTCCTGGGAGAGCAGACGTAGACATTCAGTACTTC. This chain uses TRBV2 with TRBJ2-4; the D gene is possibly TRBD2 (5 bases). V was trimmed by 5 bases and J by 8 bases, leaving 19 bases between them. CDR1 SNHLY and CDR2 FYNNEI come from the germline V gene. The CDR3 extends over 15 amino acids.

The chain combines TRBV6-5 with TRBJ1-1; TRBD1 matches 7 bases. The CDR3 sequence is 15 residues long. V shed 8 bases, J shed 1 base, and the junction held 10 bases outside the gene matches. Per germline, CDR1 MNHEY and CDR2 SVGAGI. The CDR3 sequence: CASQQGYSSNTEAFF. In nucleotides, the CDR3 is TGTGCCAGCCAACAGGGGTACAGCTCGAACACTGAAGCTTTCTTT.

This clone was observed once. CDR3 nucleotides: TGTGCCAGCAGTCCCATCCCGTCAGCGGGAGAACACAATGAGCAGTTCTTC. Amino acids: CASSPIPSAGEHNEQFF. This chain connects TRBV6-2 or TRBV6-3 to TRBJ2-1; 8 bases align to TRBD2. Germline loops: CDR1 MNHEY, CDR2 SVGEGT. This CDR3 spans 17 amino acids. J gave up 5 bases and V 5 bases, and 14 bases lay outside the gene matches.